This TCR beta chain was identified during a study of molecular identifiers for immune sequencing clone quantification. Study as a whole: RNA, taken in replicates from around 18,000 or 91,000 naive CD8 cells, was split five ways, with four sequenced.

This clonotype was recorded many times. The CDR3 covers 16 residues. The germline gives CDR1 LNHDA, CDR2 SQIVND (reference sequence). The germline V and J ends were trimmed by 3 bases and 1 base, with 13 bases remaining between them. TCRdb used MiXCR to reprocess the PCR reads, holding one entry per CDR3 protein. This table holds under 600,000 distinct CDR3 sequences, about a fifth found once. From around 20,000 to 990,000 sorted cells, naive CD8 libraries were generated with 10%, 30% or 50% RNA. CD8+CD4-CCR7+CD45RA+ sorting gave the naive CD8 T cells. This sequence originates from a human donor in good health. Some libraries in this study had Jurkat cell RNA spiked in. The sample consisted of naive CD8+ T cells from blood, with Jurkat cell RNA spiked in. Subset given: FACS-sorted CD8+CD4-CCR7+CD45RA+ naive T cells. J is TRBJ2-4 and V is TRBV19, with D perhaps assigned TRBD1 or TRBD2 (6 bases each). CDR3 nucleotide sequence: TGTGCCAGTAGTATCACGGGGGCCCAGGCCAAAAACATTCAGTACTTC. Protein: CASSITGAQAKNIQYF.